The 26 T cell receptor beta chains presented below share a single source sample, sequenced in a study of blood T cell repertoires in COVID-19. Method: immunoSEQ multiplex PCR; TCRdb's copy keeps in-frame clones and lacks some. The sample records 110,000 to 150,000 clones, 65% to 90% being singletons. Sequencing input: peripheral blood. The receptor set was obtained from a man aged 45-60 years with acute or convalescent COVID-19.

In its sample, this clone was seen a few times. The gene calls are TRBV19 and TRBJ1-6; 7 nucleotides agree with TRBD1. Losses at the gene ends were 8 bases for V and 5 bases for J; bases not matched to a gene: 15. The CDR3 loop spans 17 amino acids. CDR1 is LNHDA and CDR2 is SQIVND in the germline V gene (reference sequence). CDR3 bases: TGTGCCAGTTACCCCGGGACAGAACAAAATAATAATTCACCCCTCCACTTT. The encoded protein is CASYPGTEQNNNSPLHF.

This chain links TRBV9 with TRBJ1-5; 8 nucleotides agree with TRBD1. CDR1 and CDR2 (germline): SGDLS, YYNGEE. This CDR3 has 15 amino acids. V lost 3 bases to trimming and J lost 4 bases; unmatched junction nucleotides: 6. The CDR3 sequence is CASSAGQGYNQPQHF. The CDR3 coding sequence is TGTGCCAGCAGCGCCGGACAGGGCTATAATCAGCCCCAGCATTTT.

The gene calls are TRBV10-1 and TRBJ2-1, with 12 bases that match TRBD2. The germline CDR1 and CDR2 sequences are WNHNN and SYGVQD (reference sequence). Trimming cost V 3 bases and J 9 bases; bases outside gene matches: 6. The CDR3 totals 15 residues. This CDR3 reads CASSDGASGRGEQFF. CDR3 DNA: TGCGCCAGCAGTGACGGAGCTAGCGGGAGGGGTGAGCAGTTCTTC.

The V gene is TRBV28, the J gene TRBJ2-7; D unclear. CDR3 length equals 12 residues. Germline loops: CDR1 MDHEN, CDR2 SYDVKM. Trimming pared 1 base from V and 2 bases from J, leaving 3 bases between. CDR3 sequence: CASSLSTYEQYF. DNA of the CDR3: TGTGCCAGCAGTTTATCCACCTACGAGCAGTACTTC.

The chain carries TRBV30 and TRBJ1-5; 7 positions agree with TRBD1. CDR3 length: 13 residues. Germline CDR1 GTSNPN, CDR2 SVGIG (reference sequence). V gave up 4 bases and J gave up 11 bases; unmatched junction bases: 11. CDR3 in DNA: TGTGCCTGGAACCGTGACAGGGCTGAGGCCCAGCATTTT. Translating it yields CAWNRDRAEAQHF.

This chain links TRBV29-1 with TRBJ1-2; no clear D gene. From germline, CDR1 is SQVTM and CDR2 ANQGSEA. Trimming took off 5 bases at V and 7 bases at J, with 11 bases between the two ends. The CDR3 has 11 residues. This CDR3 reads CSVRGIGGYTF. The CDR3 coding sequence is TGCAGCGTTCGGGGTATTGGTGGCTACACCTTC.

The chain uses TRBV28 and TRBJ1-5, with 7 bases lining up with TRBD1. The CDR3 consists of 14 residues. Per germline, CDR1 MDHEN and CDR2 SYDVKM. Trimming took 7 bases from V and 0 from J; bases not matched to a gene: 3. In DNA form, the CDR3 reads TGTGCCAGCAAACAGGGGTATAGCAATCAGCCCCAGCATTTT. The encoded protein is CASKQGYSNQPQHF.

This clone has only a few counts. The chain uses TRBV3-1 (or the pseudogene TRBV3-2) and TRBJ2-4; TRBD1 matches at 7 bases. V trimming: 4 bases; J trimming: 6 bases; junction bases outside the gene matches: 3. The length of the CDR3 is 13 residues. Looked up from germline, CDR1 is LGHDT and CDR2 is YNNKEL (reference sequence). The CDR3: CASSRDSRNIQYF. In DNA form, the CDR3 reads TGTGCCAGCAGCCGGGACAGCCGAAACATTCAGTACTTC.

The chain links TRBV10-3 to TRBJ1-1; D ambiguous. V shed 4 bases and J shed 6 bases, with 15 bases lying between them. In germline, CDR1 is ENHRY, CDR2 SYGVKD. The CDR3 length is 14 residues. CDR3 nucleotides: TGTGCCATCAGTGCCACCCAGGCGAGACCTGAAGCTTTCTTT. As protein: CAISATQARPEAFF.

V usage is TRBV4-1 and J usage is TRBJ1-2; possibly TRBD1 for D (6 bases). This CDR3 has 14 amino acids. V lost 4 bases, J lost 3 bases, and 12 bases lay in between. Germline V gene sequence: CDR1 MGHRA, CDR2 YSYEKL. The CDR3 reads CASSPRTDYYGYTF. The CDR3, as DNA: TGCGCCAGCAGCCCCCGGACAGACTACTATGGCTACACCTTC.

The chain carries TRBV7-8 and TRBJ2-5; 9 bases align to TRBD1. CDR3 size: 15 residues. Germline assignment: CDR1 SGHVS and CDR2 FQNEAQ. Trimming took 3 bases from V and 0 from J; bases not matched to a gene: 2. The CDR3 loop reads CASSFGTGYQETQYF. Written as DNA, the CDR3 is TGTGCCAGCAGCTTCGGGACAGGGTACCAAGAGACCCAGTACTTC.

This rearrangement joins TRBV30 to TRBJ1-6; 8 nucleotides match TRBD1. The CDR3 is 13 residues long. The V and J ends lost 3 bases and 10 bases, in that order; junction bases with no gene match: 5. Looked up from germline, CDR1 is GTSNPN and CDR2 is SVGIG (reference sequence). CDR3 bases: TGTGCCTGGAGCCGACAGGGGAAGTCACCCCTCCACTTT. It translates to CAWSRQGKSPLHF. Full variable domain (missing parts from reference TRBV30 and TRBJ1-6): SQTIHQWPATLVQPVGSPLSLECTVEGTSNPNLYWYRQAAGRGLQLLFYSVGIGQISSEVPQNLSASRPQDRQFILSSKKLLLSDSGFYLCAWSRQGKSPLHFGNGTRLTVT.

J is TRBJ1-2 and V is TRBV6-2 or TRBV6-3; 7 bases line up with TRBD1. V was clipped by 5 bases and J by 3 bases; unmatched bases: 0. Germline V lookup: CDR1 MNHEY, CDR2 SVGEGT. This CDR3 spans 12 amino acids. Here the CDR3 reads CASSGTDYGYTF. The CDR3 DNA sequence: TGTGCCAGCAGTGGGACAGACTATGGCTACACCTTC.

The rearrangement links TRBV30 to TRBJ2-1; TRBD1 matches 8 bases. The CDR3 is made up of 12 amino acids. V dropped 4 bases and J dropped 8; count of bases not matched to a gene: 4. Germline CDR1 is GTSNPN and CDR2 is SVGIG (reference sequence). The CDR3 spells CAWIATGDEQFF. CDR3 sequence (DNA): TGTGCCTGGATTGCGACAGGGGATGAGCAGTTCTTC.

In this sample, this clone turned up once. This chain uses TRBV13 with TRBJ2-2, with 9 bases that match TRBD2. The trim removed 4 bases at V and 2 bases at J, leaving 8 bases unmatched. The CDR3 is made up of 17 amino acids. Germline V gene lookup returns CDR1 PRHDT and CDR2 FYEKMQ (reference sequence). CDR3 in amino acids: CASSSTGTSYNTGELFF. The CDR3 bases are TGTGCCAGCAGCTCCACCGGGACTAGCTATAACACCGGGGAGCTGTTTTTT.

The genes are TRBV3-1 (or the pseudogene TRBV3-2) and TRBJ1-5, with TRBD1 as a possible D gene (5 bases). This CDR3 contains 13 residues. With 2 bases removed from V and 8 bases from J, the gap between germline ends came to 10 bases. Germline V lookup: CDR1 LGHDT, CDR2 YNNKEL (reference sequence). The CDR3 loop is CASSQRGMEPQHF. The DNA of the CDR3 is TGTGCCAGCAGCCAACGGGGGATGGAGCCCCAGCATTTT.

The CDR3 sequence is CASSQEYGLQSAFF. In DNA, the CDR3 is TGCGCCAGCAGCCAAGAGTACGGGTTACAATCGGCTTTCTTT. The chain is built from TRBV4-1 and TRBJ1-1, with D unresolved. Germline lookup yields CDR1 MGHRA and CDR2 YSYEKL. Trimming took off 0 bases at V and 11 bases at J, with 16 bases between the two ends. The CDR3 consists of 14 residues.

This clone was detected once. This chain connects TRBV10-3 to TRBJ1-4; D remains ambiguous. V lost 3 bases to trimming and J lost 7 bases, with 12 bases between them. Germline V CDR1 and CDR2: ENHRY, SYGVKD. CDR3 length equals 14 residues. The CDR3 DNA sequence: TGTGCCATCAGTGAAACGGGTCGCAGTGAAAAACTGTTTTTT. Translated: CAISETGRSEKLFF.

The chain carries TRBV24-1 and TRBJ2-1; TRBD2 matches at 12 bases. J lost 6 bases, V lost 2 bases, and 4 bases had no gene match. Looked up from germline, CDR1 is KGHDR and CDR2 is SFDVKD. CDR3 length: 16 amino acids. CDR3 DNA sequence: TGTGCCACCAGTGATTCTAGCGGGAGGGCCCGCAATGAGCAGTTCTTC. Protein: CATSDSSGRARNEQFF.

This clone was found once. The chain employs TRBV28 and TRBJ1-5; 8 positions agree with TRBD1. In germline, CDR1 is MDHEN, CDR2 SYDVKM. CDR3 size: 14 residues. V lost 6 bases, J lost 0 bases, and 1 base stayed unmatched. The chain's CDR3 is CASSRGHSNQPQHF. CDR3 in DNA: TGTGCCAGCAGCAGGGGGCATAGCAATCAGCCCCAGCATTTT.

This chain connects TRBV29-1 to TRBJ1-2, with TRBD1 matching over 7 bases. Germline CDR1 reads SQVTM; CDR2 reads ANQGSEA. The ends lost 4 bases at V and 5 bases at J; junction bases unmatched: 10. This CDR3 comprises 14 residues. CDR3 protein: CSVVVQGVGYGYTF. As DNA, the CDR3 is TGCAGCGTTGTTGTCCAGGGGGTGGGGTATGGCTACACCTTC.

The V call is TRBV6-1, the J call TRBJ1-5, with D perhaps TRBD1 (5 bases). The CDR3 has 14 residues. CDR1 and CDR2 (germline): MNHNS, SASEGT. The V end was cut by 2 bases, the J end by 6 bases, with 11 bases between. CDR3 DNA: TGTGCCAGCAGTGAAAGGGGAAGGGGTCAGCCCCAGCATTTT. The encoded protein is CASSERGRGQPQHF.

For the CDR3, the DNA is TGTGCCAGCAGCCACAACACAGGGGGCCATGAGCAGTTCTTC. Translated: CASSHNTGGHEQFF. The rearrangement joins TRBV7-9 to TRBJ2-1, with 9 bases identical to TRBD1. This CDR3 region has 14 residues. Germline V gives CDR1 SEHNR, CDR2 FQNEAQ (reference sequence). V lost 5 bases, J lost 8 bases, and 7 bases stayed unmatched.

This chain links TRBV30 with TRBJ1-6; D may be TRBD1 (5 bases). CDR3 length: 11 amino acids. V gave up 1 base and J gave up 19 bases, with 14 bases separating them. Germline V gene lookup returns CDR1 GTSNPN and CDR2 SVGIG (reference sequence). The CDR3 reads CAWSENEGRHF. The DNA for the CDR3 is TGTGCCTGGAGTGAAAATGAGGGGAGGCACTTT.

The chain joins TRBV20-1 to TRBJ2-1; TRBD2 matches at 8 bases. Trimming cost V 3 bases and J 5 bases; bases outside gene matches: 9. CDR1 and CDR2 (germline): DFQATT, SNEGSKA (reference sequence). The CDR3 extends over 15 amino acids. The CDR3 region is CSASGRRGGNNEQFF. The CDR3 nucleotides read TGCAGTGCTAGTGGTCGGCGCGGGGGGAACAATGAGCAGTTCTTC.

The rearrangement links TRBV5-5 to TRBJ1-1; TRBD1 is a possible D gene (5 bases). Trimming took off 4 bases at V and 5 bases at J, with 15 bases between the two ends. The CDR3 extends over 14 amino acids. Germline CDR1 and CDR2: SGHKS and YYEKEE (reference sequence). The CDR3 DNA reads as TGTGCCAGCAGCGCTTGGGGAGGGGAGACTGAAGCTTTCTTT. Residues: CASSAWGGETEAFF.